This passage covers 15 T cell receptor beta chains from one sample sequenced in a study of CD8+CD57+ T cells in acquired aplastic anemia. For CDR3 and TCR beta VDJ profiling, genomic DNA was the template used. Using its own MiXCR run on the reads, TCRdb lists one record per CDR3 protein. This table has some 120,000 distinct CDR3 sequences, 48% appearing once. The sequenced sample consisted of sorted CD4+, CD8+, or CD8+CD57+ T cells (not recorded which) from PBMCs. These receptors originate from a human donor in good health, serving as a control.

The gene calls are TRBV20-1 and TRBJ1-1, with D perhaps matching TRBD1 (5 bases). Germline CDR1 and CDR2: DFQATT and SNEGSKA (reference sequence). CDR3 length: 13 residues. Trimming pared 2 bases from V and 4 bases from J, leaving 11 bases between. CDR3 sequence reads: CSARKFGATEAFF. The CDR3 DNA reads as TGCAGTGCTAGAAAGTTTGGGGCCACTGAAGCTTTCTTT.

The rearrangement links TRBV2 to TRBJ1-5; D is perhaps TRBD1 (6 bases). The CDR3 runs to 15 residues. V was pared by 7 bases and J by 3 bases, with 16 bases between. Germline lookup yields CDR1 SNHLY and CDR2 FYNNEI. CDR3 sequence (DNA): TGTGCCAGCATGAGGCAGGGGCCTATCAATCAGCCCCAGCATTTT. Translation gives CASMRQGPINQPQHF.

The CDR3 sequence is CASTLRTVEGEKLFF. The CDR3 DNA follows: TGTGCCAGCACCCTGAGGACGGTGGAGGGAGAAAAACTGTTTTTT. The chain carries TRBV2 and TRBJ1-4; D is undetermined. V was cut by 7 bases and J by 8 bases, with 20 bases left in between. Germline V lookup: CDR1 SNHLY, CDR2 FYNNEI. This CDR3 has 15 residues.

The chain has TRBV7-7 and TRBJ1-2; 8 nucleotides agree with TRBD1. CDR1 and CDR2 (germline): SSHAT, FNYEAQ (reference sequence). The CDR3 is made up of 13 amino acids. V was clipped by 8 bases and J by 0 bases; unmatched bases: 2. The CDR3 loop reads CASWTGPNYGYTF. CDR3 nucleotides: TGTGCCAGCTGGACAGGGCCTAACTATGGCTACACCTTC.

This clonotype occurred many times. The rearrangement links TRBV6-5 to TRBJ1-1; D perhaps matches TRBD1 (5 bases). The CDR3 consists of 11 residues. V was pared by 2 bases and J by 8 bases, with 6 bases between. Germline V gene lookup returns CDR1 MNHEY and CDR2 SVGAGI. The CDR3 DNA reads TGTGCCAGCAGTTACAGGGGCGAAGCTTTCTTT. It yields the protein CASSYRGEAFF.

This chain links TRBV7-6 with TRBJ2-5; D is unresolved. There are 13 residues in the CDR3. Trimming cost V 4 bases and J 2 bases, with 8 bases left between them. From germline, CDR1 is SGHVS and CDR2 FNYEAQ. CDR3 sequence: CASSSLSQETQYF. As DNA, the CDR3 is TGTGCCAGCAGCTCACTTAGTCAAGAGACCCAGTACTTC.

This clonotype was seen a handful of times. The chain carries TRBV7-1 and TRBJ2-7, with TRBD2 identical over 15 bases. TRBV7-1 is flagged as an ORF with uncertain function. Losses at the gene ends were 2 bases for V and 7 bases for J; bases not matched to a gene: 12. CDR3 length: 18 amino acids. The CDR3 DNA is TGTGCCAGCAGCTCACCCGGGCGGACTAGCGGGGGGGCAAGGGAGCAGTACTTC. Encoded protein: CASSSPGRTSGGAREQYF.

The gene calls are TRBV2 and TRBJ2-7, with TRBD1 matching over 8 bases. V lost 4 bases to trimming and J lost 3 bases; unmatched junction nucleotides: 5. Germline V gene lookup returns CDR1 SNHLY and CDR2 FYNNEI. CDR3 length: 14 amino acids. CDR3 amino acids: CASSVDRGGYEQYF. CDR3 in DNA: TGTGCCAGCAGTGTTGACAGGGGTGGCTACGAGCAGTACTTC.

This clonotype has just a few counts. This may arise from a read error, as a much more abundant clone is one base away. This chain links TRBV2 with TRBJ2-5, with 7 bases that match TRBD1. The germline V gene has CDR1 SNHLY and CDR2 FYNNEI. CDR3 length: 14 residues. CDR3 in amino acids: CASRPLQGREAQYF. CDR3 DNA: TGTGCCAGCAGACCATTACAGGGGAGAGAGGCCCAGTACTTC.

The rearrangement uses TRBV11-3 and TRBJ1-2, with 9 bases that match TRBD1. V trimming: 2 bases; J trimming: 5 bases; junction bases outside the gene matches: 6. Looked up from germline, CDR1 is SGHNT and CDR2 is YENEEA. The CDR3 runs 15 residues. CDR3 bases: TGTGCCAGCAGCTTAAGACGGACAGGGGCTTATGGCTACACCTTC. Its translation is CASSLRRTGAYGYTF.

With regard to this clonotype: The conserved phenylalanine or tryptophan is not found at the CDR3 terminus, so this likely reflects a read error. The gene calls are TRBV12-3 or TRBV12-4 and TRBJ1-1, with D perhaps matching TRBD1 (5 bases). Trimming removed 3 bases from V and 7 bases from J, with 9 bases in between. This CDR3 contains 12 residues. The CDR3 sequence: CASSFGGGEAFL. DNA for the CDR3: TGTGCCAGCAGTTTTGGGGGAGGTGAAGCTTTCCTT.

The genes are TRBV20-1 and TRBJ1-5; D is unresolved. The CDR3 length is 14 residues. V gave up 0 bases and J gave up 0 bases, with 6 bases separating them. The germline V gene encodes CDR1 DFQATT and CDR2 SNEGSKA (reference sequence). This CDR3 is CSAREGDSNQPQHF. DNA of the CDR3: TGCAGTGCTAGAGAGGGAGATAGCAATCAGCCCCAGCATTTT.

The rearrangement links TRBV7-2 to TRBJ1-4; TRBD1 matches at 7 bases. CDR1 SGHTA and CDR2 FQGNSA come from the germline V gene. The length of the CDR3 is 14 residues. V gave up 5 bases and J gave up 6 bases; unmatched junction bases: 6. CDR3 protein: CASSTTGTDEKLFF. CDR3 DNA sequence: TGTGCCAGCAGCACAACCGGGACAGATGAAAAACTGTTTTTT.

This clonotype showed up many times. This rearrangement joins TRBV12-3 or TRBV12-4 to TRBJ1-6; no definite D call. The CDR3 is 14 residues long. V was cut by 6 bases and J by 0 bases, with 6 bases left in between. CDR3 bases: TGTGCCAGCAGACGGGGCTCCTATAATTCACCCCTCCACTTT. Translated, it gives CASRRGSYNSPLHF.

V is TRBV2 and J is TRBJ2-7; 8 bases align to TRBD1. Germline-derived CDR1 and CDR2 are SNHLY and FYNNEI. The J segment lost 0 bases and the V segment lost 8 bases, leaving 9 bases of the junction unmatched. The CDR3 runs to 15 residues. In DNA, the CDR3 is TGTGCCAGCGGCATGACGGGACAGGTCTCCTACGAGCAGTACTTC. This encodes CASGMTGQVSYEQYF.